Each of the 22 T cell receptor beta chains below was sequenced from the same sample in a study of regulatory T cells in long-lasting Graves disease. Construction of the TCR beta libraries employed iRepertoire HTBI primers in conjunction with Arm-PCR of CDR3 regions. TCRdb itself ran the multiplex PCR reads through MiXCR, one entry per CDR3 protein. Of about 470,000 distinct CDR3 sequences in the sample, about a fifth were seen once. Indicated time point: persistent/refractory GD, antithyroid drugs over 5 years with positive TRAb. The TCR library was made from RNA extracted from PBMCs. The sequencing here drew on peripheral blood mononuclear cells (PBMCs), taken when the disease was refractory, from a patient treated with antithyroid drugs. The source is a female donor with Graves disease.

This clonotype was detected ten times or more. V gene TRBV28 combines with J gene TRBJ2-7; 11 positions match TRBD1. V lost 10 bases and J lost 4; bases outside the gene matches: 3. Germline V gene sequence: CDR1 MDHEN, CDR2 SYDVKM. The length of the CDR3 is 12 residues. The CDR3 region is CAIGQGAYEQYF. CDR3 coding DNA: TGTGCCATCGGACAGGGGGCTTACGAGCAGTACTTC.

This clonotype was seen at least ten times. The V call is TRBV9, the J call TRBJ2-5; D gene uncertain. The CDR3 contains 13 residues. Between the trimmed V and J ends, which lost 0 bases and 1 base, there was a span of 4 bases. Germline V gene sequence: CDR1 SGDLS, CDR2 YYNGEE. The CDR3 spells CASSVAVQETQYF. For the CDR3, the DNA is TGTGCCAGCAGCGTAGCCGTCCAAGAGACCCAGTACTTC.

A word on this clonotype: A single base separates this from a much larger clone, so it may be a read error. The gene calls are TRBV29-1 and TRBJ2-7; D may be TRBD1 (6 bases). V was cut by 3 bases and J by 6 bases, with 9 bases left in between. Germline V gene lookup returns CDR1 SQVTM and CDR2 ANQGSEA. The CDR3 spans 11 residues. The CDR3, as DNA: TGCAGCGTTGATTCAGGGGCCGAGCAGTACTTC. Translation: CSVDSGAEQYF.

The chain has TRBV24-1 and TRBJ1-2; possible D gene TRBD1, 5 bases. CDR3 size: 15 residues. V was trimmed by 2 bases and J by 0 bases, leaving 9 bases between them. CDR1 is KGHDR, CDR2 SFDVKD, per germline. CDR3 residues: CATSDSGTTNYGYTF. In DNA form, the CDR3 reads TGTGCCACCAGTGATTCCGGGACTACTAACTATGGCTACACCTTC.

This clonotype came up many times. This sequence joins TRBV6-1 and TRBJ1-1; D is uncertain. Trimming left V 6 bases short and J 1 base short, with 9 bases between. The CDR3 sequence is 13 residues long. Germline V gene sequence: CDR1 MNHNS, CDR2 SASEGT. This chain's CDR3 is CASRPDWNTEAFF. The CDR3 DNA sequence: TGTGCCAGCAGACCTGACTGGAACACTGAAGCTTTCTTT.

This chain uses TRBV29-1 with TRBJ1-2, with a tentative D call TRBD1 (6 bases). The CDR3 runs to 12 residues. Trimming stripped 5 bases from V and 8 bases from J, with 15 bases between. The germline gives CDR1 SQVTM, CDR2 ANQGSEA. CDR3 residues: CSVRGPLYGYTF. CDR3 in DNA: TGCAGCGTTCGGGGGCCTCTATACGGCTACACCTTC. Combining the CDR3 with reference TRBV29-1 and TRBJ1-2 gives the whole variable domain SAVISQKPSRDICQRGTSLTIQCQVDSQVTMMFWYRQQPGQSLTLIATANQGSEATYESGFVIDKFPISRPNLTFSTLTVSNMSPEDSSIYLCSVRGPLYGYTFGSGTRLTVV.

The CDR3 sequence is CASSSRGSNTGELFF. CDR3 nucleotides: TGTGCCAGCAGCTCCAGGGGGTCAAACACCGGGGAGCTGTTTTTT. The chain carries TRBV5-4 and TRBJ2-2; 7 nucleotides align to TRBD1. V was clipped by 3 bases and J by 2 bases; unmatched bases: 4. The germline V gene has CDR1 SGHNT and CDR2 YYREEE (reference sequence). The length of the CDR3 is 15 residues.

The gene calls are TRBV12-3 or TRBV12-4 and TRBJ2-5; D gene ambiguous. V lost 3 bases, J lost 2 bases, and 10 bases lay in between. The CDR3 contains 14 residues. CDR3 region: CASSFPSFQETQYF. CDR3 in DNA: TGTGCCAGCAGTTTCCCGTCCTTTCAAGAGACCCAGTACTTC.

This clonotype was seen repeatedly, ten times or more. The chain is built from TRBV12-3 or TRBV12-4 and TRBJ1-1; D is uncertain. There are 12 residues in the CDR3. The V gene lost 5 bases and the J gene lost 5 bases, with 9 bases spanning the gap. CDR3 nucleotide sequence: TGTGCCAGCAGTCGGTTTATAACTGAAGCTTTCTTT. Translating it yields CASSRFITEAFF.

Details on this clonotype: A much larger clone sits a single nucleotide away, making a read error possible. This chain's CDR3 is CVSTVYGSSYEQYF. The CDR3 region has the DNA TGTGTCAGCACGGTATACGGGAGCTCCTACGAGCAGTACTTC. J is TRBJ2-7 and V is TRBV6-1; possibly TRBD2 for D (6 bases). The CDR3 sequence is 14 residues long. CDR1 is MNHNS and CDR2 is SASEGT in the germline V gene.

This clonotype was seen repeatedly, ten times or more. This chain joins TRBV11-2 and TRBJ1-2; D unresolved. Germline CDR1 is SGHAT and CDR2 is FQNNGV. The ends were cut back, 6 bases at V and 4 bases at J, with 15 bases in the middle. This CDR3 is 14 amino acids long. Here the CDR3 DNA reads TGTGCCAGCAGTGACCCCCCTCAGGCCTATGGCTACACCTTC. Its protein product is CASSDPPQAYGYTF.

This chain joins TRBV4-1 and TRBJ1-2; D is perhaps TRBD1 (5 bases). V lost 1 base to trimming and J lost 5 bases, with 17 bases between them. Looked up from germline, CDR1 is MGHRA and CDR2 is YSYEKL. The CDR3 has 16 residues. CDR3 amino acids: CASSQAAGGRLYGYTF. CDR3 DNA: TGCGCCAGCAGCCAAGCCGCGGGGGGGAGGCTGTATGGCTACACCTTC.

The CDR3 protein is CASSIGPGLYEQYF. CDR3 DNA: TGTGCCAGTAGTATCGGCCCAGGGCTGTACGAGCAGTACTTC. The J gene is TRBJ2-7, the V gene TRBV19, with a possible D match to TRBD1 (5 bases). The CDR3 runs to 14 residues. V gave up 3 bases and J gave up 4 bases, with 13 bases separating them. CDR1 and CDR2 (germline): LNHDA, SQIVND (reference sequence).

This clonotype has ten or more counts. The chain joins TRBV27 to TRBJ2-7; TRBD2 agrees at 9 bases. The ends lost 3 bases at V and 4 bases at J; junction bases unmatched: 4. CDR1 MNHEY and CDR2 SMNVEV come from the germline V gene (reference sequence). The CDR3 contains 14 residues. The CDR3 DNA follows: TGTGCCAGCAGTTTGCGGCGGGGGGGATACGAGCAGTACTTC. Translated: CASSLRRGGYEQYF.

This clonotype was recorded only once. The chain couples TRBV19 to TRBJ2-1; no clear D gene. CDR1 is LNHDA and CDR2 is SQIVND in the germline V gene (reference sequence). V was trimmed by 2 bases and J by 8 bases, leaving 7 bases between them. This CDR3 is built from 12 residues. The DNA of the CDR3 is TGTGCCAGTAGTATATGGGCGGATGAGCAGTTCTTC. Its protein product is CASSIWADEQFF. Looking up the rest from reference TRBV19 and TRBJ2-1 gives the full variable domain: DGGITQSPKYLFRKEGQNVTLSCEQNLNHDAMYWYRQDPGQGLRLIYYSQIVNDFQKGDIAEGYSVSREKKESFPLTVTSAQKNPTAFYLCASSIWADEQFFGPGTRLTVL.

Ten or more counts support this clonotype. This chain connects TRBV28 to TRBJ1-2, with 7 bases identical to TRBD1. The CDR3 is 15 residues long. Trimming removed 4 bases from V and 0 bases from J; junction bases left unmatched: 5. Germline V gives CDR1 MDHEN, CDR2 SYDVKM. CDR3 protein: CASSSTGDPNYGYTF. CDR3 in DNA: TGTGCCAGCAGTTCAACAGGGGATCCTAACTATGGCTACACCTTC.

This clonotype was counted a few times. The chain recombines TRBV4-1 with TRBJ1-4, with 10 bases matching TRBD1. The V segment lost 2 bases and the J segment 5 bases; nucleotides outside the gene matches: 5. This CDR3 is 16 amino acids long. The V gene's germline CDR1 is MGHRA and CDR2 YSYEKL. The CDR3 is CASSQQDRGENEKLFF. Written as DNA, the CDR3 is TGCGCCAGCAGCCAACAGGACAGGGGGGAAAATGAAAAACTGTTTTTT.

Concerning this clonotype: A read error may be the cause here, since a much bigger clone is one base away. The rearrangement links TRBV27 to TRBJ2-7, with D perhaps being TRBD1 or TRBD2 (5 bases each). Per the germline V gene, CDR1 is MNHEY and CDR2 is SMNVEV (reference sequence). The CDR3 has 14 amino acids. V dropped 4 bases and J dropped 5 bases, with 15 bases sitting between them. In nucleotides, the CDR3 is TGTGCCAGCAGTTCTCCCGGGGCTAGCCACGAGCAGTACTTC. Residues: CASSSPGASHEQYF.

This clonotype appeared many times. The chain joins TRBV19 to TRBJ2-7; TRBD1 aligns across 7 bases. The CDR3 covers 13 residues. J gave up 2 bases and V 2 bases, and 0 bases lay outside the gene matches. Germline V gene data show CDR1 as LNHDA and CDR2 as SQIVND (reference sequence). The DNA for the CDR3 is TGTGCCAGTAGTATAACAGGGGCCTACGAGCAGTACTTC. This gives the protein CASSITGAYEQYF.

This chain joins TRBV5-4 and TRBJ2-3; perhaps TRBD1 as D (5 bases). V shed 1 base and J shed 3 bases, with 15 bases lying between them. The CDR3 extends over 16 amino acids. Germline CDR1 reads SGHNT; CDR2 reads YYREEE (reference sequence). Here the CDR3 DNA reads TGTGCCAGCAGCTTGTCGTGGAAGGGGTTTACAGATACGCAGTATTTT. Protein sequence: CASSLSWKGFTDTQYF.

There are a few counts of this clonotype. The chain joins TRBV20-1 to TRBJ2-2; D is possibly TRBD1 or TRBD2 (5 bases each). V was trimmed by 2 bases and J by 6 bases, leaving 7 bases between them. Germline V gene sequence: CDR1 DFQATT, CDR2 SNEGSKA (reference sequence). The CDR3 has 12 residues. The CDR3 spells CSARRGAGELFF. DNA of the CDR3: TGCAGTGCTAGAAGGGGAGCCGGGGAGCTGTTTTTT.

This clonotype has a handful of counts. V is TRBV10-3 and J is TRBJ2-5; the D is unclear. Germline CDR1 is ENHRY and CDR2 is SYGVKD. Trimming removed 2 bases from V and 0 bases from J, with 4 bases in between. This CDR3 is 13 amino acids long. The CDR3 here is CAISEKDQETQYF. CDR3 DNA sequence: TGTGCCATCAGTGAGAAGGACCAAGAGACCCAGTACTTC.